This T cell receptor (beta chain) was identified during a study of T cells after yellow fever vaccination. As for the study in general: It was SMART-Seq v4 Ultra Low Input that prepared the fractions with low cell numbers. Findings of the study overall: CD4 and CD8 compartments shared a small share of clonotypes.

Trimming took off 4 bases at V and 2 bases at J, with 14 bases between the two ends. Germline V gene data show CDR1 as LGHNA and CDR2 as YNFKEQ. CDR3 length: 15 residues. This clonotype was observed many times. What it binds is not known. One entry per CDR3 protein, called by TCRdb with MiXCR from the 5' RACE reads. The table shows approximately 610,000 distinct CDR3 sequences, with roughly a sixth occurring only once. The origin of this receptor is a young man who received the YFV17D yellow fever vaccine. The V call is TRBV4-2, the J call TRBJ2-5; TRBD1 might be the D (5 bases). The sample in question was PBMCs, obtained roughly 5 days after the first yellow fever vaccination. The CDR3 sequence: CASSPYGRDQETQYF. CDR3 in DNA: TGTGCCAGCAGCCCTTACGGCAGGGATCAAGAGACCCAGTACTTC.